This T cell receptor (beta chain) is from a study of cytomegalovirus exposure and HLA in healthy donors (dated 2017 in TCRdb). Background on the whole study: An earlier analysis of roughly 610 of the donors reported 276 Gb of sequence data and around 120 million unique TCR beta sequences obtained from around 170 million T cells. Around 330 gigabases of sequencing data and around 80 million unique TCR sequences made up an early release that covered around 640 HLA-typed donors. Of the 300 to 500 genotyped donors, more than 75% were placed in the genetic ancestry cluster associated with self-reported Caucasian donors. The study was designed to test whether signatures of past pathogen exposure could be identified by cataloging public T cell receptors. Using immunosequencing, the study profiled T cell repertoires from 500 to 800 subjects and related those repertoires to cytomegalovirus serostatus. A separate validation cohort of over 95 different subjects was used in addition to the roughly 700-subject first cohort. High-throughput TCR immunosequencing, statistical association of individual TCRs with disease status, and machine learning were combined to predict cytomegalovirus infection status. A later analysis re-analyzed previously published TCR beta repertoires from about 730 donors and added high-resolution HLA genotyping to study TCR occurrence patterns. In the later analysis, no new phenotypic data were used to find candidate immune exposures; instead, reliance was placed on TCR beta sequences and their occurrence across donors. In an earlier analysis of roughly 580 of the donors, high-throughput TCR beta sequencing was used to judge whether each TCR beta V gene segment behaved as functional or pseudogenic. Donor age, sex, ethnicity and CMV serostatus were collected together with the repertoire data. A later genetic analysis took genome-wide SNP genotypes for 398 of the 666 donors and used that subset as a discovery cohort. Every discovery cohort repertoire had been produced on one sequencing platform. HLA typing included class I and class II loci at four-digit resolution. The number of typed donors differed by locus: roughly 629-640 for A, B, C, DRB1 and DQB1; 500 to 550 for DQA1; over 600 for DPA1; and some 470 for DPB1. Because of strong linkage in the cohort, five DR-DQ haplotypes were treated as single units for association and clustering. On average, roughly 200,000 unique TCR beta nucleotide sequences were sequenced per donor among about 400 genotyped donors of the cohort, with approximately 18% of those sequences being non-productive.

General conclusions and limits of the study: In vitro tests confirmed that a few of the cytomegalovirus-associated TCR beta chains recognize cytomegalovirus antigens. Only TCR beta chains were sequenced in this cohort, and the absence of alpha or paired-chain data limited detectable features. Most TCR sequences were observed very rarely across donors, whereas some public TCRs were present in many individuals. A later analysis found that HLA-associated TCR beta chains were more clonally expanded and had lower generation probabilities than equally common non-associated chains. At a false discovery rate of 0.05, a later analysis linked around 15,000 TCR beta sequences to specific HLA alleles. Linkage disequilibrium might explain the correlated functional status among segregating V segments, but an unknown experimental factor could not be excluded. The study gave a list of some 150 TCR beta chains associated with cytomegalovirus. In a later analysis, the rate of TCR association differed among HLA loci, with DRB1 alleles having the most associated TCRs and HLA-C alleles having the fewest. Because HLA typing was missing for some donors at each locus, association tests included only the typed subset. Cytomegalovirus status was reported to be diagnosed by the classifier with high specificity and sensitivity in both the original and validation cohorts. Broadly in line with IMGT annotations, most TCR beta V segments showed up in productive rearrangements about 90% or about 30% of the time in an earlier analysis of 587 of the donors. A cluster of highly shared sequence variants was judged likely to be a technical artifact of the sequencing pipeline. The 87-base-pair reads could not distinguish some IMGT-functional V segments, including TRBV6-2 and TRBV6-3, so those segments were excluded. Strong co-occurrence of HLA alleles, especially DR and DQ, made assigning TCR associations to individual alleles difficult. Presence/absence analyses assumed roughly uniform sequencing depth across donors, an assumption that may not hold. CMV serostatus was the only immune exposure information available for the cohort. A further reported finding was that TCR beta sequences accurately predicted the HLA-A and HLA-B alleles for most subjects in the first cohort. According to a later analysis, parvovirus B19, influenza, CMV and Epstein-Barr virus appeared linked to several top co-occurrence clusters. It was suggested by the authors that the approach could potentially be generalized to other disease states and immunological phenotypes. A later genetic analysis associated a missense DCLRE1C variant with V-gene and J-gene trimming of TCR beta chains, and an independent cohort replicated the association. According to a later analysis, most CMV-associated TCR beta chains appeared to be HLA-restricted, and the HLA associations seemed to be driven largely by CMV exposure. In a later genetic analysis, fewer N-insertions in productive TCRs were reported among donors in an Asian-associated ancestry cluster than the approximately 710-donor mean. Because counts were too low, seventeen rarely observed V segments, including chromosome 9 orphons, were excluded from the earlier analysis of about 500 of the donors.

The cohort comprised more than 550 healthy bone marrow donors. Cohort members were all nominally healthy when sampled, although unrecorded immune exposures were likely present. The donor was CMV seronegative and was included in the group of a few hundred seronegative cohort members. A peripheral blood sample was collected from each donor, and TCR beta sequencing was performed on peripheral blood mononuclear cells. Genomic DNA extraction from the blood cell samples was performed with the Qiagen DNeasy Blood Extraction Kit. Comment on this clone: Its antigen remains unidentified. Base qualities are not at hand, and no much larger clone is one base apart.

Libraries were prepared through the immunoSEQ multiplex PCR assay. The multiplex PCR relied on a mix of 60 forward primers for TCR Vbeta segments and 13 reverse primers for TCR Jbeta segments. The CDR3 region of rearranged TCR beta genes was amplified from genomic DNA with a multiplex PCR assay. Amplified TCR beta libraries were sequenced as 87-base-pair reads on the Illumina HiSeq System. Per the authors' processing: A later analysis counted 75 million to 100 million unique TCR beta chains across the 690 or so repertoires, and approximately 11 million of these chains were shared by at least two donors. Raw reads were error-corrected and collapsed into unique sequences by a nearest-neighbor algorithm in which closely related sequences were merged to remove PCR and sequencing errors. To assign V, D and J gene segments, CDR3 sequences were aligned to IMGT reference sequences. Each retained sequence needed at least a six-nucleotide match to both a V gene segment and a J gene segment. A rearrangement counted as productive if the CDR3 had no stop codons and remained in frame with V and J, and every other rearrangement counted as non-productive. CDR3 was defined by IMGT convention, running from the second conserved V-encoded cysteine to the conserved J-encoded phenylalanine. The earlier analysis of 550 to 650 of the donors excluded any sequence lacking an unambiguous match to a single V gene segment. In an earlier analysis of a few hundred of the donors, V segments were called functional above 56.7% productive rearrangements and were called segregating when the between-donor standard deviation exceeded 5%. To diagnose cytomegalovirus status from the catalog of TCR beta chain sequences, a statistical classification framework was built. A later analysis assigned V and J genes by comparing TCR nucleotide sequences with IMGT/GENE-DB human TR gene sequences. The TCRdist pipeline was used in a later analysis to assign CDR3 sequences and most-parsimonious VDJ recombination scenarios. In a later analysis, each TCR beta chain was defined by its CDR3 amino acid sequence together with its V-gene family, and reads lacking a unique V-gene family were excluded. A later analysis removed 592 highly shared, low-generation-probability nucleotide sequences to deal with suspected cross-contamination and a sequencing artifact. In a later analysis, a clonal expansion index for each public chain was calculated from normalized within-repertoire ranks of inferred template counts. Generation probabilities in a later analysis came from a VDJ recombination model fitted to out-of-frame rearrangements, and those results were checked against IGoR. In a later analysis, TCR-TCR, TCR-HLA and TCR-CMV co-occurrence was scored with hypergeometric tests, and a repertoire-size bias correction was applied to TCR pairs. False discovery rates were estimated in a later analysis by permuting HLA or CMV assignments 20 times. In a later analysis, co-occurring TCRs were grouped using DBSCAN, with TCRdist sequence similarity added in when clustering inside HLA-allele-positive subsets. Co-occurrence clustering excluded repertoires with fewer than 30,000 or more than 120,000 public chains, plus five with anomalous nucleotide sharing. Here the immuneACCESS table is served through TCRdb, limited to in-frame sequences with V and J called. Missing clones are a known gap in these copies; in checked studies unresolved V genes cover under half, and the rest lacks a known reason. V and J calls and clone size are those listed in that table; D and trimming were worked out from the DNA. The sample table shows about 120,000 clones, and 75% are seen once. The top ten clones comprise 3.3% of the sample.

V gives up 4 bases and J gives up 5 bases, and the segment between their germline ends measures 15 bases. The CDR3 runs 15 residues from the cysteine to the phenylalanine. The entry retains the CDR3 DNA only, 45 bases that are in frame from base 1. Sequences SGHTA (CDR1) and FQGTGA (CDR2) are obtained from the germline V gene. Sequencing input: PBMCs. The sequence was collected from a woman aged 50 to 60 in good health and CMV-seronegative. Recombination linked TRBV7-3 to TRBJ2-1; the best D guess is TRBD1, with 6 bases matching. The CDR3 region has the sequence CASSSSGRQDNEQFF. DNA sequence: TGTGCCAGCAGCTCCTCGGGAAGACAGGACAATGAGCAGTTCTTC.